What follows are 10 T cell receptor beta chains derived from one specimen sequenced in a study of early T cells in non-severe SARS-CoV-2 infection. TCRdb analysed the 5' RACE reads with MiXCR anew, one entry per CDR3 protein. The data contain some 87,000 distinct CDR3 sequences, 12% of them singletons. Material: whole blood. The receptors were gathered from an adult who was a healthcare worker with PCR-confirmed SARS-CoV-2 infection or an uninfected control (not recorded which).

Only a few counts were recorded for this clonotype. This sequence joins TRBV18 and TRBJ2-7; 7 bases agree with TRBD1. This CDR3 has 16 residues. The germline gives CDR1 KGHSH, CDR2 LQKENI. V shed 0 bases, J shed 1 base, and the junction held 6 bases outside the gene matches. DNA of the CDR3: TGTGCCAGCTCACCACCCCGGACAGGTGAATCCTACGAGCAGTACTTC. This translates into CASSPPRTGESYEQYF.

This clonotype was detected a few times. The V call is TRBV28, the J call TRBJ2-1; 8 nucleotides line up with TRBD1. Germline values: CDR1 MDHEN, CDR2 SYDVKM. There are 17 residues in the CDR3. The ends lost 0 bases at V and 4 bases at J; junction bases unmatched: 8. CDR3 in amino acids: CASSLWGGQVLYNEQFF. In nucleotides, the CDR3 is TGTGCCAGCAGTTTATGGGGGGGACAGGTGCTGTACAATGAGCAGTTCTTC.

In the case of this clonotype: Here the CDR3 omits its conserved ending phenylalanine or tryptophan, so a read error is the likely source. The chain links TRBV25-1 to TRBJ2-7; 11 bases map to TRBD1. Germline loops: CDR1 MGHDK, CDR2 SYGVNS. V was pared by 7 bases and J by 3 bases, with 8 bases of the junction left unmatched. This CDR3 has 15 residues. CDR3 coding DNA: TGTGCCAGCACCCTGGCCGGGACAGGGGGCTACGAGCAGTACTCC. This codes for CASTLAGTGGYEQYS.

This clonotype was detected a few times. The germline gene is not matched at one end of the junction; a read error may be the cause. The chain has TRBV6-2 or TRBV6-3 and TRBJ1-1; D gene unclear. This CDR3 is built from 15 residues. Germline CDR1 MNHEY, CDR2 SVGEGT. CDR3 sequence (DNA): TGTGCCAGCAGTTACTCGAACAGTATGACCACTGAAGTTTTCTTT. Translated: CASSYSNSMTTEVFF.

V usage is TRBV2 and J usage is TRBJ2-1; tentative D call: TRBD2 (6 bases). The germline V gene has CDR1 SNHLY and CDR2 FYNNEI. CDR3 length equals 14 residues. Trimming cost V 6 bases and J 3 bases, with 12 bases left between them. This CDR3 reads CASSLRDFYNEQFF. In DNA form, the CDR3 reads TGTGCCAGCAGCCTCCGGGACTTCTACAATGAGCAGTTCTTC.

This clonotype has a count of ten or more. The chain is built from TRBV7-8 and TRBJ2-3; a possible D gene is TRBD2 (6 bases). CDR1 and CDR2 from the germline V gene are SGHVS and FQNEAQ. With 9 bases removed from V and 6 bases from J, the gap between germline ends came to 19 bases. The CDR3 totals 14 residues. The CDR3 DNA is TGTGCCAGTAATTCTGGGGACTTCAGGGATACGCAGTATTTT. It codes for CASNSGDFRDTQYF.

This rearrangement joins TRBV3-1 to TRBJ2-7; weak D call: TRBD1 (5 bases). Trimming left V 1 base short and J 3 bases short, with 7 bases between. Germline CDR1 is LGHDT and CDR2 is YNNKEL (reference sequence). This CDR3 has 13 amino acids. CDR3 protein: CASSQVDSYEQYF. CDR3 coding DNA: TGTGCCAGCAGCCAAGTTGACAGCTACGAGCAGTACTTC.

This clonotype has only a few counts. The chain has TRBV28 and TRBJ1-5; 8 nucleotides agree with TRBD1. CDR1 is MDHEN and CDR2 is SYDVKM in the germline V gene. This CDR3 contains 15 residues. The J segment lost 4 bases and the V segment lost 2 bases, leaving 4 bases of the junction unmatched. The CDR3 sequence: CASSLPDRDNQPQHF. The CDR3 DNA is TGTGCCAGCAGTTTACCGGACAGGGATAATCAGCCCCAGCATTTT.

The genes are TRBV5-1 and TRBJ1-6; 9 bases match TRBD1. V shed 4 bases and J 7 bases; nucleotides not matched to a gene: 6. The germline CDR1 and CDR2 sequences are SGHRS and YFSETQ. The length of the CDR3 is 15 residues. The chain's CDR3 is CASSTGTGRNSPLHF. DNA of the CDR3: TGCGCCAGCAGCACCGGGACAGGGCGCAATTCACCCCTCCACTTT.

This clonotype was detected many times. The genes are TRBV18 and TRBJ1-1; 8 bases are a match to TRBD1. The V gene end was trimmed by 3 bases and the J gene end by 6 bases; junction bases not matched to a gene: 6. The germline CDR1 and CDR2 sequences are KGHSH and LQKENI. CDR3 length: 14 amino acids. For the CDR3, the DNA is TGTGCCAGCTCACCGGAAGACAGGGGTTCTGAAGCTTTCTTT. It is translated as CASSPEDRGSEAFF.